The 21 T cell receptor beta chains listed next were all sequenced from one sample in a study of beta chain features in type 1 diabetes. The whole isolated RNA underwent reverse transcription, so sequencing captured expressed TCRB transcripts. TCRdb's copy holds only in-frame clones and misses some; the assay was immunoSEQ multiplex PCR. The table has some 400,000 clones, roughly 15% seen once. The sample comprised naive CD4+ T cells from blood. These receptors were taken from a woman aged 18-29 years in good health.

There are a few counts of this clone. The chain recombines TRBV5-1 with TRBJ1-4; 8 nucleotides line up with TRBD1. From germline, CDR1 is SGHRS and CDR2 YFSETQ. Trimming at V came to 4 bases and at J to 8 bases, leaving 7 bases not matched to a gene. CDR3 size: 14 residues. The DNA for the CDR3 is TGCGCCAGCAGCCCAGGGACAGGTCAAGAAAAACTGTTTTTT. Protein: CASSPGTGQEKLFF.

In this sample, this clone turned up a few times. CDR3 residues: CASSFPNRAFEQYF. CDR3 DNA sequence: TGCGCCAGCAGCTTCCCGAACAGGGCTTTCGAGCAGTACTTC. This chain joins TRBV5-1 and TRBJ2-7, with D perhaps matching TRBD1 (6 bases). This CDR3 contains 14 residues. Trimming stripped 2 bases from V and 6 bases from J, with 15 bases between. The germline CDR1 and CDR2 sequences are SGHRS and YFSETQ. The full variable domain, in which reference TRBV5-1 and TRBJ2-7 provide the parts outside the CDR3, is KAGVTQTPRYLIKTRGQQVTLSCSPISGHRSVSWYQQTPGQGLQFLFEYFSETQRNKGNFPGRFSGRQFSNSRSEMNVSTLELGDSALYLCASSFPNRAFEQYFGPGTRLTVT.

This clone was seen a handful of times. The CDR3 loop is CASSFQGGNEQFF. The CDR3 DNA sequence: TGCGCCAGCAGCTTCCAGGGAGGGAATGAGCAGTTCTTC. V gene TRBV5-1 combines with J gene TRBJ2-1, with 7 bases lining up with TRBD2. With 2 bases clipped from V and 7 bases from J, the junction kept 3 bases outside the gene matches. CDR1 and CDR2 from the germline V gene are SGHRS and YFSETQ. The length of the CDR3 is 13 residues.

The chain has TRBV18 and TRBJ2-7; 8 nucleotides match TRBD1. The CDR3 spans 14 residues. Germline CDR1 and CDR2: KGHSH and LQKENI. V gave up 0 bases and J gave up 6 bases; unmatched junction bases: 4. This CDR3 is CASSPPTGAGEQYF. In nucleotides, the CDR3 is TGTGCCAGCTCACCACCGACAGGGGCGGGCGAGCAGTACTTC.

This clone turned up a few times. This chain connects TRBV29-1 to TRBJ1-1; possible D gene TRBD1, 5 bases. The CDR3 has 13 amino acids. Germline V lookup: CDR1 SQVTM, CDR2 ANQGSEA. V lost 7 bases to trimming and J lost 1 base, with 13 bases between them. The CDR3 region is CSGVGHTNTEAFF. The CDR3 nucleotides read TGCAGCGGGGTTGGACATACGAACACTGAAGCTTTCTTT.

The chain carries TRBV28 and TRBJ2-1; 13 positions match TRBD2. Unmatched junction bases numbered 11, after V lost 8 bases and J lost 7 bases. This CDR3 contains 16 residues. The germline gives CDR1 MDHEN, CDR2 SYDVKM. The CDR3 nucleotides read TGTGCCAGCTTACAACTAGCGGGAGGGCCAGGAAATGAGCAGTTCTTC. Amino acid sequence: CASLQLAGGPGNEQFF.

The V and J genes are TRBV5-4 and TRBJ2-5; 9 nucleotides align to TRBD2. V lost 5 bases, J lost 5 bases, and 10 bases stayed unmatched. Germline loops: CDR1 SGHNT, CDR2 YYREEE (reference sequence). There are 15 residues in the CDR3. In DNA form, the CDR3 reads TGTGCCAGCAGACGAATTAGCGGGAGAATCGAGACCCAGTACTTC. This codes for CASRRISGRIETQYF. Full variable domain (rest looked up from reference TRBV5-4 and TRBJ2-5): ETGVTQSPTHLIKTRGQQVTLRCSSQSGHNTVSWYQQALGQGPQFIFQYYREEENGRGNFPPRFSGLQFPNYSSELNVNALELDDSALYLCASRRISGRIETQYFGPGTRLLVL.

V gene TRBV4-3 combines with J gene TRBJ2-7; 11 bases agree with TRBD2. This CDR3 has 15 amino acids. Trimming removed 0 bases from V and 4 bases from J; junction bases left unmatched: 2. CDR1 is LGHNA and CDR2 is YSLEER in the germline V gene. The CDR3 coding sequence is TGCGCCAGCAGCCAAGAACTAGCGGGAGTTTACGAGCAGTACTTC. The encoded protein is CASSQELAGVYEQYF.

This clone was seen more than once but under ten times. The genes are TRBV6-6 and TRBJ2-5; TRBD1 aligns across 9 bases. The junction had 2 bases not matched to a gene; V was cut back by 2 bases and J by 1 base. The germline V gene encodes CDR1 MNHNY and CDR2 SVGAGI (reference sequence). The CDR3 length is 15 residues. CDR3 sequence reads: CASSYTGGPQETQYF. As DNA, the CDR3 is TGTGCCAGCAGTTACACAGGGGGCCCCCAAGAGACCCAGTACTTC.

V gene TRBV4-1 combines with J gene TRBJ1-2; TRBD1 is a possible D gene (6 bases). V lost 0 bases, J lost 4 bases, and 15 bases lay in between. The length of the CDR3 is 16 residues. Germline V gives CDR1 MGHRA, CDR2 YSYEKL. CDR3 in amino acids: CASSQDARARGYGYTF. In DNA form, the CDR3 reads TGCGCCAGCAGCCAAGATGCCCGGGCCAGGGGCTATGGCTACACCTTC.

The chain combines TRBV29-1 with TRBJ2-1; the match to TRBD2 covers 9 bases. The V gene end was trimmed by 4 bases and the J gene end by 1 base; junction bases not matched to a gene: 8. Per germline, CDR1 SQVTM and CDR2 ANQGSEA. CDR3 length: 16 amino acids. CDR3 in DNA: TGCAGCGTTGTAGGGCGGGAGGGCCTTTCCTACAATGAGCAGTTCTTC. This codes for CSVVGREGLSYNEQFF.

The V and J genes are TRBV9 and TRBJ2-1, with D possibly TRBD2 on 5 matching bases. V lost 5 bases and J 8 bases, leaving 20 bases between the germline ends. Germline assignment: CDR1 SGDLS and CDR2 YYNGEE. The length of the CDR3 is 15 residues. The chain's CDR3 is CASSPAASLYDEQFF. CDR3 nucleotide sequence: TGTGCCAGCAGTCCAGCCGCTAGCCTTTACGATGAGCAGTTCTTC. Complete variable domain (other parts from reference TRBV9 and TRBJ2-1): DSGVTQTPKHLITATGQRVTLRCSPRSGDLSVYWYQQSLDQGLQFLIQYYNGEERAKGNILERFSAQQFPDLHSELNLSSLELGDSALYFCASSPAASLYDEQFFGPGTRLTVL.

J is TRBJ1-4 and V is TRBV7-2; perhaps TRBD1 as D (5 bases). The CDR3 spans 16 residues. V gave up 0 bases and J gave up 7 bases, with 15 bases separating them. CDR1 is SGHTA, CDR2 FQGNSA, per germline. The CDR3 DNA reads TGTGCCAGCAGCTTAGCGGGAGGAGGGGTCAGTGAAAAACTGTTTTTT. It codes for CASSLAGGGVSEKLFF.

There are a few counts of this clone. V and J are TRBV25-1 and TRBJ2-7; the D gene is possibly TRBD2 (5 bases). Germline CDR1 and CDR2: MGHDK and SYGVNS. The V end was cut by 6 bases, the J end by 8 bases, with 17 bases between. The CDR3 is 13 residues long. Here the CDR3 DNA reads TGTGCCAGCAGACTGGAAAGCGGCAGCCAGCAGTACTTC. Translated, it gives CASRLESGSQQYF.

This clone was seen only a few times. The chain joins TRBV4-3 to TRBJ2-5, with D tentatively TRBD2 (5 bases). Germline loops: CDR1 LGHNA, CDR2 YSLEER. Trimming took 2 bases from V and 5 from J, leaving 18 bases between them. The CDR3 runs 16 residues. CDR3 nucleotides: TGCGCCAGCAGCCAACATCAGGAGGCTCCACGGGAGACCCAGTACTTC. It yields the protein CASSQHQEAPRETQYF.

A few counts support this clone. The chain recombines TRBV5-4 with TRBJ2-4; D is ambiguous. Germline lookup yields CDR1 SGHNT and CDR2 YYREEE (reference sequence). With 3 bases removed from V and 5 bases from J, the gap between germline ends came to 9 bases. The CDR3 runs 13 residues. CDR3 sequence reads: CASSSPYQNIQYF. DNA for the CDR3: TGTGCCAGCAGCTCCCCGTATCAAAACATTCAGTACTTC.

This rearrangement joins TRBV30 to TRBJ1-4; D gene unclear. The CDR3 has 14 residues. Germline values: CDR1 GTSNPN, CDR2 SVGIG (reference sequence). V was cut by 0 bases and J by 0 bases, with 5 bases left in between. In nucleotides, the CDR3 is TGTGCCTGGAGTGTACGCGCAACTAATGAAAAACTGTTTTTT. Amino acids: CAWSVRATNEKLFF.

The gene calls are TRBV6-5 and TRBJ1-2; 7 bases fit TRBD1. The CDR3 covers 14 residues. V was pared by 4 bases and J by 3 bases, with 5 bases of the junction left unmatched. CDR1 and CDR2 (germline): MNHEY, SVGAGI. CDR3 region: CASSSTGQYYGYTF. The CDR3 nucleotides read TGTGCCAGCAGTTCCACGGGACAGTACTATGGCTACACCTTC.

The chain is built from TRBV4-3 and TRBJ2-7; 13 nucleotides align to TRBD2. Losses at the gene ends were 4 bases for V and 1 base for J; bases not matched to a gene: 4. Germline CDR1 and CDR2: LGHNA and YSLEER. The CDR3 is made up of 16 amino acids. For the CDR3, the DNA is TGCGCCAGCAGCCCACTAGCGGGAGGGCCTTCCTACGAGCAGTACTTC. This gives the protein CASSPLAGGPSYEQYF.

The chain is built from TRBV18 and TRBJ2-2, with D possibly TRBD1 on 5 matching bases. This CDR3 contains 15 residues. Trimming took off 4 bases at V and 5 bases at J, with 14 bases between the two ends. Germline V gene data show CDR1 as KGHSH and CDR2 as LQKENI. DNA of the CDR3: TGTGCCAGCTCACGGTCCCAGGGTTGGACCGGGGAGCTGTTTTTT. Translated, it gives CASSRSQGWTGELFF. Complete variable domain (other parts from reference TRBV18 and TRBJ2-2): NAGVMQNPRHLVRRRGQEARLRCSPMKGHSHVYWYRQLPEEGLKFMVYLQKENIIDESGMPKERFSAEFPKEGPSILRIQQVVRGDSAAYFCASSRSQGWTGELFFGEGSRLTVL.

This clone was observed a few times. The chain is built from TRBV29-1 and TRBJ1-1; no clear D. Germline values: CDR1 SQVTM, CDR2 ANQGSEA. The germline V and J ends were trimmed by 2 bases and 0 bases, with 7 bases remaining between them. The CDR3 has 13 amino acids. CDR3 nucleotide sequence: TGCAGCGTTGAATCTCAGATGAACACTGAAGCTTTCTTT. Translated: CSVESQMNTEAFF.